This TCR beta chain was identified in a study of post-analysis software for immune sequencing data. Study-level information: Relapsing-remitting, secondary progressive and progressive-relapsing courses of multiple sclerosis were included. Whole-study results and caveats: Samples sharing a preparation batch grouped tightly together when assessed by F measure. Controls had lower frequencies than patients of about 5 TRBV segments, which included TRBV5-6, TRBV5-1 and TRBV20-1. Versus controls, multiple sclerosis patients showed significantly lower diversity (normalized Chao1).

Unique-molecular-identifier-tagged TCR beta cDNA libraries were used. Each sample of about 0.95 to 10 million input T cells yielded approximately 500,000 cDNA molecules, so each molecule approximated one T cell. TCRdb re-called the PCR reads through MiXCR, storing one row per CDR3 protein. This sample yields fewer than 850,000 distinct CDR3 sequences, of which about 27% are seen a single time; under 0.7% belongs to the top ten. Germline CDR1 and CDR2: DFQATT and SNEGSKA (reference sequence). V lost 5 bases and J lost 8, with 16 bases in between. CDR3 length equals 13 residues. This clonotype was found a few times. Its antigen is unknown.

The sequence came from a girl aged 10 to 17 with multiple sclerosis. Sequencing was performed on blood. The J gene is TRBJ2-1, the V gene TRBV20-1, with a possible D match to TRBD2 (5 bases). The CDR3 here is CSARSGGGYEQFF. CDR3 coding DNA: TGCAGTGCTCGAAGCGGAGGCGGCTATGAGCAGTTCTTC.